Below, 10 T cell receptor beta chains from the same sample are listed, as sequenced in a study of monozygotic twins with inflammatory bowel disease. TCRdb reprocessed the 5' RACE reads, keeping one entry per CDR3 protein, no DNA. This sample's clone table lists 210,000 or so distinct CDR3 sequences. Sequencing used blood. These receptors were taken from a human donor with ulcerative colitis or Crohn's disease, or a healthy co-twin of an affected twin (not recorded which).

The rearrangement uses TRBV12-3 or TRBV12-4 and TRBJ1-1; the TCRdb call, TRBD1, lacks DNA for checking. This CDR3 is built from 14 residues. The chain's CDR3 is CASSTGTGGPEAFF.

The chain uses TRBV20-1 and TRBJ2-3; without DNA, the TCRdb call of TRBD1 cannot be checked. The CDR3 consists of 12 residues. Germline CDR1 reads DFQATT; CDR2 reads SNEGSKA (reference sequence). This chain's CDR3 is CSAQGGTDTQYF.

This chain uses TRBV20-1 with TRBJ2-1; lacking DNA, the TRBD2 call made by TCRdb goes unchecked. The V gene's germline CDR1 is DFQATT and CDR2 SNEGSKA (reference sequence). This CDR3 spans 18 amino acids. CDR3 protein: CSARGSGGLSSSYNEQFF.

The rearrangement uses TRBV28 and TRBJ2-7; the TRBD2 assignment by TCRdb is unverifiable without DNA. Germline CDR1 reads MDHEN; CDR2 reads SYDVKM. CDR3 length: 13 amino acids. The CDR3 reads CASRTSFFYEQYF.

The chain carries TRBV10-3 and TRBJ2-7. CDR1 and CDR2 (germline): ENHRY, SYGVKD. The CDR3 has 13 amino acids. The CDR3 sequence: CAIRGASSYEQYF.

The V and J genes are TRBV4-1 and TRBJ1-3. The CDR3 contains 16 residues. Germline values: CDR1 MGHRA, CDR2 YSYEKL. The CDR3 region is CASSQEKQSSGNTIYF.

The chain employs TRBV29-1 and TRBJ1-1; absent DNA, TCRdb's TRBD1 call cannot be checked. In germline, CDR1 is SQVTM, CDR2 ANQGSEA. The CDR3 spans 14 residues. CDR3 protein: CSVGQHSGYTEAFF.

The chain joins TRBV4-3 to TRBJ2-7; TCRdb lists TRBD1, though no DNA is available to test this call. Germline V gene lookup returns CDR1 LGHNA and CDR2 YSLEER. There are 16 residues in the CDR3. This CDR3 reads CASSQTGGSGLYEQYF.

J is TRBJ2-6 and V is TRBV30. Per germline, CDR1 GTSNPN and CDR2 SVGIG (reference sequence). This CDR3 comprises 13 residues. CDR3 region: CAWRRSGANVLTF.

The chain joins TRBV20-1 to TRBJ2-3. CDR1 is DFQATT and CDR2 is SNEGSKA in the germline V gene (reference sequence). CDR3 length: 13 amino acids. The chain's CDR3 is CSARTALGDTQYF.